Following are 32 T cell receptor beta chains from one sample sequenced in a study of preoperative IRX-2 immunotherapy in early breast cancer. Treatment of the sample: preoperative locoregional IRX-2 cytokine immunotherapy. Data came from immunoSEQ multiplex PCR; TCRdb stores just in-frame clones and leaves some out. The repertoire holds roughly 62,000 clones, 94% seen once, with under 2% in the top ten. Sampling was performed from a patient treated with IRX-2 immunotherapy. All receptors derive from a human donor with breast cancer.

The CDR3 DNA reads TGTGCCAGCGGCCCATTTGCGCAGTTCTTC. Its translation: CASGPFAQFF. V is TRBV6-5 and J is TRBJ2-1; D not certain. The length of the CDR3 is 10 residues. Germline-derived CDR1 and CDR2 are MNHEY and SVGAGI. V lost 8 bases to trimming and J lost 12 bases, with 11 bases between them.

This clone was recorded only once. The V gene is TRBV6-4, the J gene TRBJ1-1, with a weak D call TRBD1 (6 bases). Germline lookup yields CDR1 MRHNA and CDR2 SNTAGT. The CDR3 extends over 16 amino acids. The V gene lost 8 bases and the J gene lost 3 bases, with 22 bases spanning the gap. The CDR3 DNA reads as TGTGCCAGCGTTCTTTCCCAGAGACAGGTTCACACTGAAGCTTTCTTT. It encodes CASVLSQRQVHTEAFF.

The CDR3 reads CASRTGEAGTQYF. For the CDR3, the DNA is TGTGCCAGCAGAACGGGTGAGGCTGGTACGCAGTATTTT. The rearrangement links TRBV6-5 to TRBJ2-3; no reliable D call. The CDR3 has 13 amino acids. Germline CDR1 is MNHEY and CDR2 is SVGAGI. Trimming removed 6 bases at V and 8 bases at J, with 15 bases between.

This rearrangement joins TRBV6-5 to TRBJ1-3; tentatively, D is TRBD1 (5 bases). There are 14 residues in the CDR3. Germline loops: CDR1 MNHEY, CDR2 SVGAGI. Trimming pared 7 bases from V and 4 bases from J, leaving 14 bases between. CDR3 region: CASISTGEGNTIYF. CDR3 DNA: TGTGCCAGCATATCGACGGGGGAAGGAAACACCATATATTTT.

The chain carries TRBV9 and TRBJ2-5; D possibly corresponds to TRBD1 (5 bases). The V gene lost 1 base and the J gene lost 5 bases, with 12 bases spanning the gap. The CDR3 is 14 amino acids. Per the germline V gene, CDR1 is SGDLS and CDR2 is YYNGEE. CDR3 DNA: TGTGCCAGCAGCGTAAACCAGGGTGGCGAGACCCAGTACTTC. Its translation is CASSVNQGGETQYF.

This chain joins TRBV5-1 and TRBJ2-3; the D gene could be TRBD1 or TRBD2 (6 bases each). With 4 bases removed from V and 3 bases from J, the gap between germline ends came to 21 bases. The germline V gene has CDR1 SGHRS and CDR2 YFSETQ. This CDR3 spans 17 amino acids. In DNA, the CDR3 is TGCGCCAGCAGCCTACGCCCGGGGGCCGCGGCGACAGATACGCAGTATTTT. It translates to CASSLRPGAAATDTQYF. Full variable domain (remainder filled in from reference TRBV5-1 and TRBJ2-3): KAGVTQTPRYLIKTRGQQVTLSCSPISGHRSVSWYQQTPGQGLQFLFEYFSETQRNKGNFPGRFSGRQFSNSRSEMNVSTLELGDSALYLCASSLRPGAAATDTQYFGPGTRLTVL.

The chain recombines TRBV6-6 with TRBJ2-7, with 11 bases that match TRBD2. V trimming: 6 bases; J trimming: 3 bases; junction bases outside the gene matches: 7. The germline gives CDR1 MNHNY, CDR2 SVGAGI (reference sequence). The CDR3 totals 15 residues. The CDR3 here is CASSLLAGVYYEQYF. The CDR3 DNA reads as TGTGCCAGCAGCCTACTAGCGGGGGTCTACTACGAGCAGTACTTC.

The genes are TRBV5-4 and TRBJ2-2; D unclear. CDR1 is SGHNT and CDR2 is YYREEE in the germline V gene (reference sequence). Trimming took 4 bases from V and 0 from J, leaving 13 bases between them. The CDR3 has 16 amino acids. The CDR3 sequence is CASSATGLANTGELFF. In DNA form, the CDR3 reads TGTGCCAGCAGCGCCACGGGTCTGGCGAACACCGGGGAGCTGTTTTTT. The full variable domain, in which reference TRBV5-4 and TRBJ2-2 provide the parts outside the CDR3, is ETGVTQSPTHLIKTRGQQVTLRCSSQSGHNTVSWYQQALGQGPQFIFQYYREEENGRGNFPPRFSGLQFPNYSSELNVNALELDDSALYLCASSATGLANTGELFFGEGSRLTVL.

For the CDR3, the DNA is TGTGCCATCAGTGAGGGACATATAAGCAATCAGCCCCAGCATTTT. Protein sequence: CAISEGHISNQPQHF. V gene TRBV10-3 combines with J gene TRBJ1-5, with D maybe TRBD1 (5 bases). The germline CDR1 and CDR2 sequences are ENHRY and SYGVKD. Trimming cost V 2 bases and J 1 base, with 9 bases left between them. This CDR3 is built from 15 residues.

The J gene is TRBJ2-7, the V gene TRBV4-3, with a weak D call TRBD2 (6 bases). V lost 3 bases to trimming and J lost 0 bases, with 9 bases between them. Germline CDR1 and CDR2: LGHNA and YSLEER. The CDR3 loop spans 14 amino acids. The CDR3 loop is CASSQGRSSYEQYF. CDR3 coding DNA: TGCGCCAGCAGCCAGGGGAGGAGCTCCTACGAGCAGTACTTC.

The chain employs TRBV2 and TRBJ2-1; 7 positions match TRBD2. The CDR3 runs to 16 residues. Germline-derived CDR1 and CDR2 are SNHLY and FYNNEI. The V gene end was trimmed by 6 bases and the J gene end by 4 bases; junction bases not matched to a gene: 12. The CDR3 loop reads CASRRTGGGAYNEQFF. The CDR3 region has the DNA TGTGCCAGCAGAAGGACGGGAGGTGGGGCTTACAATGAGCAGTTCTTC.

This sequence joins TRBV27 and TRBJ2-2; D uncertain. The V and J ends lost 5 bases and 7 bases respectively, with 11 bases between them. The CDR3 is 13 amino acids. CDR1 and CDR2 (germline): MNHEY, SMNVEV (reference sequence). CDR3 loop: CASSPPGFGELFF. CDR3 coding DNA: TGTGCCAGCAGTCCCCCTGGGTTCGGGGAGCTGTTTTTT.

The CDR3 DNA sequence: TGTGCCAGCAGCCAGGTGGCGACAGGGGCCTACGAGCAGTACTTC. It specifies CASSQVATGAYEQYF. This chain joins TRBV7-3 and TRBJ2-7; 8 nucleotides line up with TRBD1. The CDR3 length is 15 residues. V dropped 5 bases and J dropped 2; count of bases not matched to a gene: 8. Germline CDR1 is SGHTA and CDR2 is FQGTGA.

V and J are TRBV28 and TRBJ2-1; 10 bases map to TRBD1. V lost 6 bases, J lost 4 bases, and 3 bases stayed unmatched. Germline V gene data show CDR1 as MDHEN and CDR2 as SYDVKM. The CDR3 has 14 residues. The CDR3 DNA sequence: TGTGCCAGCAGGGGACAGGGGTGGTACAATGAGCAGTTCTTC. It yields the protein CASRGQGWYNEQFF.

CDR3 region: CAWRPLPRKRAFF. In nucleotides, the CDR3 is TGTGCCTGGAGGCCGTTACCCCGAAAGAGAGCTTTCTTT. The J gene is TRBJ1-1, the V gene TRBV30; D not resolved. Germline assignment: CDR1 GTSNPN and CDR2 SVGIG (reference sequence). CDR3 length: 13 residues. V was clipped by 3 bases and J by 10 bases, with 18 bases between them. Full variable domain (rest looked up from reference TRBV30 and TRBJ1-1): SQTIHQWPATLVQPVGSPLSLECTVEGTSNPNLYWYRQAAGRGLQLLFYSVGIGQISSEVPQNLSASRPQDRQFILSSKKLLLSDSGFYLCAWRPLPRKRAFFGQGTRLTVV.

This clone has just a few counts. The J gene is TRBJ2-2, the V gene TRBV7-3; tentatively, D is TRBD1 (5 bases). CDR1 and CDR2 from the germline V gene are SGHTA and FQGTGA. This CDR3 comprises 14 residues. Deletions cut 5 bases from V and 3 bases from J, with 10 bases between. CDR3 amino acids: CASSLVGDTGELFF. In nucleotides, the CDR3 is TGTGCCAGCAGCCTGGTAGGGGACACCGGGGAGCTGTTTTTT.

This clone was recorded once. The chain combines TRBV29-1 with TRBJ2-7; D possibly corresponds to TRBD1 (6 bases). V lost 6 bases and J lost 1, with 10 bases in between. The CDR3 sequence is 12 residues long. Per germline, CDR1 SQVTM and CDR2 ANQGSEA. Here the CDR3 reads CSVAGTSYEQYF. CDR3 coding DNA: TGCAGCGTGGCCGGGACATCCTACGAGCAGTACTTC.

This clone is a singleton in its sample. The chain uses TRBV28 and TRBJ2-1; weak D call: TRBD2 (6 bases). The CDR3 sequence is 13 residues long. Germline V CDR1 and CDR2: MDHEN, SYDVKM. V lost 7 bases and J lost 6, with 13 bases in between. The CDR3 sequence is CASNVGGTNEQFF. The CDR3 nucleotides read TGTGCCAGCAATGTAGGAGGGACCAATGAGCAGTTCTTC.

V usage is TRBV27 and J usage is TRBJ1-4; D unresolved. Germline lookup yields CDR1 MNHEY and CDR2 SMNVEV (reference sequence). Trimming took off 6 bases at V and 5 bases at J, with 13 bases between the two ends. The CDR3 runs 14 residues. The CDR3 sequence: CASRLAGENEKLFF. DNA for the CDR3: TGTGCCAGCAGGTTGGCCGGGGAAAATGAAAAACTGTTTTTT.

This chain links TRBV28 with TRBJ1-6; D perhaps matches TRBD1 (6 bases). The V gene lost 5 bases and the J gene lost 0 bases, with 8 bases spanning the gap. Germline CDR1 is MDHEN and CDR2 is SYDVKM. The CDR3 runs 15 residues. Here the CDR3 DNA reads TGTGCCAGCAGTAGAGGGGGCTCCTATAATTCACCCCTCCACTTT. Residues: CASSRGGSYNSPLHF.

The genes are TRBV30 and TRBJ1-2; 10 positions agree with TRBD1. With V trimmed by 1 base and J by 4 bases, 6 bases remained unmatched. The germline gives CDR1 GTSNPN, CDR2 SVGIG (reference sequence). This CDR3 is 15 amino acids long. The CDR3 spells CAWSAGQGEGYGYTF. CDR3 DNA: TGTGCCTGGAGTGCAGGACAGGGGGAAGGCTATGGCTACACCTTC.

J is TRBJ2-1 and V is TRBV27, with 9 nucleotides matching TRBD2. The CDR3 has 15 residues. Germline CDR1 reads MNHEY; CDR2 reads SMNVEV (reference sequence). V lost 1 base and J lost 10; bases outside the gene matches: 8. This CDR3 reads CASSLLASGALEQFF. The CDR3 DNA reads TGTGCCAGCAGTTTATTGGCTAGCGGGGCCTTAGAGCAGTTCTTC.

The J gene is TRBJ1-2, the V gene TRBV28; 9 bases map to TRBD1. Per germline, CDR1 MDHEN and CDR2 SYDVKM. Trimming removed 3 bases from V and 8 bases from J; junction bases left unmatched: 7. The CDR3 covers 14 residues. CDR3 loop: CASSLGDRAWGYTF. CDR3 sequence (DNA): TGTGCCAGCAGTTTGGGGGACAGGGCTTGGGGCTACACCTTC.

The chain's CDR3 is CASSSSGPNNEQFF. The CDR3 coding sequence is TGTGCCAGCAGCTCATCGGGACCTAACAATGAGCAGTTCTTC. The rearrangement uses TRBV7-9 and TRBJ2-1; tentatively, D is TRBD1 or TRBD2 (5 bases each). CDR1 SEHNR and CDR2 FQNEAQ come from the germline V gene (reference sequence). V lost 4 bases and J 5 bases, leaving 12 bases between the germline ends. CDR3 length: 14 amino acids.

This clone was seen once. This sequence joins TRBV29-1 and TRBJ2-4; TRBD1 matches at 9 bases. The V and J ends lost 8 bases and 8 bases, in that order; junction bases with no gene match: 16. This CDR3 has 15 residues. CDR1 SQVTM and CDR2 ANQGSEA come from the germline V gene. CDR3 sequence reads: CSYKSVTGGMDIQYF. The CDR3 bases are TGCAGCTATAAGAGCGTTACAGGGGGCATGGACATTCAGTACTTC.

The CDR3 nucleotides read TGTGCCTGGAAGGCAGGGCAGGGCGGTGTTAATTCACCCCTCCACTTT. This codes for CAWKAGQGGVNSPLHF. The chain recombines TRBV30 with TRBJ1-6, with a possible D match to TRBD1 (5 bases). V was shortened by 4 bases and J by 6 bases, with 19 bases between the two germline ends. Germline values: CDR1 GTSNPN, CDR2 SVGIG (reference sequence). The CDR3 is 16 residues long.

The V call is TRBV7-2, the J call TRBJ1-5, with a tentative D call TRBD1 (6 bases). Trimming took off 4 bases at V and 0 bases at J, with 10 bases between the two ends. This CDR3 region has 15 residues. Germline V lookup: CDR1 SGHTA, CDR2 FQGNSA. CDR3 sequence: CASSSDRNSNQPQHF. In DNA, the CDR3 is TGTGCCAGCAGCTCGGACAGAAATAGCAATCAGCCCCAGCATTTT.

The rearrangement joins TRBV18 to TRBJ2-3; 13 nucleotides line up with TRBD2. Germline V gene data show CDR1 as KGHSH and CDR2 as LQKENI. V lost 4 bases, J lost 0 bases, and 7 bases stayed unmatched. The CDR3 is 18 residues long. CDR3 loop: CASSLGLAGFVSTDTQYF. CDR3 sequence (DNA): TGTGCCAGCTCACTGGGACTAGCGGGATTTGTGAGCACAGATACGCAGTATTTT.

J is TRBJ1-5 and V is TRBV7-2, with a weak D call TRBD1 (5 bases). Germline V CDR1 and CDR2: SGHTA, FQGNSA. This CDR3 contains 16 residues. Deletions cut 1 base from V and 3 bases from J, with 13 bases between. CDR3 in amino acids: CASSLGGGRVNQPQHF. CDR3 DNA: TGTGCCAGCAGCTTAGGGGGGGGTCGGGTCAATCAGCCCCAGCATTTT.

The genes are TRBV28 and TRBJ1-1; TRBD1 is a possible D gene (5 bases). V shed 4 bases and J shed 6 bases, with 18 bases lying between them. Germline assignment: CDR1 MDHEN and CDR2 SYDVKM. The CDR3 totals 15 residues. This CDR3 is CASSSVGQGSPEAFF. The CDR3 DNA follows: TGTGCCAGCAGTTCTGTGGGTCAGGGTTCGCCTGAAGCTTTCTTT.

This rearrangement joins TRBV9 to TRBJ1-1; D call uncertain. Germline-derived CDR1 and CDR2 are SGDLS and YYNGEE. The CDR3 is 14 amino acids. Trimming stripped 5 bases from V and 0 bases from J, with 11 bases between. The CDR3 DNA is TGTGCCAGCAGTCCATCCCCGATGAACACTGAAGCTTTCTTT. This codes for CASSPSPMNTEAFF.

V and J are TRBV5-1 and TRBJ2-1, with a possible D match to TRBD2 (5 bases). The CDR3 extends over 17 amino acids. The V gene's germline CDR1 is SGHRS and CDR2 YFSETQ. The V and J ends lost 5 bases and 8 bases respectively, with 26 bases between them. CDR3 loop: CASRAAARVLPSDEQFF. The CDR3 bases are TGCGCCAGCAGAGCGGCGGCGCGGGTACTCCCCTCGGATGAGCAGTTCTTC.